This T cell receptor (beta chain) comes out of a study of shared clonotypes between healthy human individuals. Study-level results: About 5.2% was the fraction of naive CD4 clonotypes found shared across a handful of donors. Clonotype sharing among donors was thought likely to change with sequencing depth.

The CDR3 has 15 amino acids. Germline V gene lookup returns CDR1 MGHRA and CDR2 YSYEKL. Trimming removed 1 base at V and 0 bases at J, with 7 bases between. DNA at around 210 ng, 25,000 to 35,000 T cell genomes, went into sorted-subset replicate PCRs. The repertoire was sequenced with immunoSEQ multiplex PCR; TCRdb's copy has only in-frame clones and lacks some. This sample carries fewer than 850,000 clones, approximately 79% of them seen once, and the ten largest clones take about 2%. CD4+ cells yielded CD45RA+ naive and CD45RA-negative memory subsets. As regards this clone: Antigen unknown.

This clonotype was sampled from a woman under 40 in good health. Sequenced sample: memory CD4+ T cells sorted from blood. As for subset: CD45RA-negative fraction. This rearrangement joins TRBV4-1 to TRBJ1-5; possibly TRBD1 for D (5 bases). In DNA form, the CDR3 reads TGCGCCAGCAGCCAAGGGGGGATTAGCAATCAGCCCCAGCATTTT. It specifies CASSQGGISNQPQHF.